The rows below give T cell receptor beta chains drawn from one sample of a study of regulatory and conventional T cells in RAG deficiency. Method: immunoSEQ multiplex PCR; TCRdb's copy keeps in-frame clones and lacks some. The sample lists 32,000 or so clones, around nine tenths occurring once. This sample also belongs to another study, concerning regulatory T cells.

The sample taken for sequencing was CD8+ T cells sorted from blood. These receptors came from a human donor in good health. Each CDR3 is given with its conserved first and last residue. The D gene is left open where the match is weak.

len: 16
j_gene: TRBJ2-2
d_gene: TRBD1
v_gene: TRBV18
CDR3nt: TGTGCCAGCTCACCGTCCGGACAGGGGATTTCCGGGGAGCTGTTTTTT
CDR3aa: CASSPSGQGISGELFF

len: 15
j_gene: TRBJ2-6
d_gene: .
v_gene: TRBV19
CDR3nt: TGTGCCAGTAGTATAGGTGGCTCTGGGGCCAACGTCCTGACTTTC
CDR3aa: CASSIGGSGANVLTF

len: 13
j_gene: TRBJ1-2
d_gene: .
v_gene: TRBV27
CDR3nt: TGTGCCAGCAGTTTCGACAGTAACTATGGCTACACCTTC
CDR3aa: CASSFDSNYGYTF

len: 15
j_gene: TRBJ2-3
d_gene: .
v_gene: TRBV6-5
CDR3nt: TGTGCCAGCAGCGATTCGGGACACCGGACAGATACGCAGTATTTT
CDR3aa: CASSDSGHRTDTQYF

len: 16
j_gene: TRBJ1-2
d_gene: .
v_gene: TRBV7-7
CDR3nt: TGTGCTAGCAGCAGGACTTCCGGGACACCAAACTATGGCTACACCTTC
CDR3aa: CASSRTSGTPNYGYTF

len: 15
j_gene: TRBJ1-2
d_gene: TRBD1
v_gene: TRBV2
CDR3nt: TGTGCCAGCAATATGGACACAGGGGCTTCCTATGGCTACACCTTC
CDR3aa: CASNMDTGASYGYTF

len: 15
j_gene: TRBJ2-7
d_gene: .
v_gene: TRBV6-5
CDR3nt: TGTGCCAGCAGCTCGGGACTCCATGGCACCTACGAGCAGTACTTC
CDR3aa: CASSSGLHGTYEQYF

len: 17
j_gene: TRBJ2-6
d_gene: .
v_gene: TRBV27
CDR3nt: TGTGCCAGCAGTTTATCGACAGGCCGCTCTGGGGCCAACGTCCTGACTTTC
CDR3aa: CASSLSTGRSGANVLTF

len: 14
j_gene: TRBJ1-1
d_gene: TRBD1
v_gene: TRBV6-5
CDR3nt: TGTGCCATTGGGACAGGCCCCGAGAACACTGAAGCTTTCTTT
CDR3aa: CAIGTGPENTEAFF

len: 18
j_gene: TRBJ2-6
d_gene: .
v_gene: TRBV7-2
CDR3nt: TGTGCCAGCAGCTTAGGGTATGGGGGCCGGGCTGGGGCCAACGTCCTGACTTTC
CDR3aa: CASSLGYGGRAGANVLTF

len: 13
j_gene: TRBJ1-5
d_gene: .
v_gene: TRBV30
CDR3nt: TGTGCCTGGAGTTGGGCCAACAATCAGCCCCAGCATTTT
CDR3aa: CAWSWANNQPQHF